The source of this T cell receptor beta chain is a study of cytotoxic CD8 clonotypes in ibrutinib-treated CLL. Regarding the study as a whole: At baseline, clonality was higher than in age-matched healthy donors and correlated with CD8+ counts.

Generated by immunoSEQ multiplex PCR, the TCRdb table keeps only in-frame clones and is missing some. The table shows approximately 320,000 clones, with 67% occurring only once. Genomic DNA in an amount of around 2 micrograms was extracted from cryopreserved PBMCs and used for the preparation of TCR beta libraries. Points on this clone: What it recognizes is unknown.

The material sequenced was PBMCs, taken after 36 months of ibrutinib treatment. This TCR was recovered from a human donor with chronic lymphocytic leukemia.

CDR3 loop: CASSMKTGEAKNIQYF. CDR3 coding DNA: TGTGCCAGTAGTATGAAAACAGGAGAGGCCAAAAACATTCAGTACTTC. J is TRBJ2-4 and V is TRBV19; tentative D call: TRBD1 (5 bases). The CDR3 is 16 residues long. The germline gives CDR1 LNHDA, CDR2 SQIVND (reference sequence). V was clipped by 3 bases and J by 1 base, with 13 bases between them.